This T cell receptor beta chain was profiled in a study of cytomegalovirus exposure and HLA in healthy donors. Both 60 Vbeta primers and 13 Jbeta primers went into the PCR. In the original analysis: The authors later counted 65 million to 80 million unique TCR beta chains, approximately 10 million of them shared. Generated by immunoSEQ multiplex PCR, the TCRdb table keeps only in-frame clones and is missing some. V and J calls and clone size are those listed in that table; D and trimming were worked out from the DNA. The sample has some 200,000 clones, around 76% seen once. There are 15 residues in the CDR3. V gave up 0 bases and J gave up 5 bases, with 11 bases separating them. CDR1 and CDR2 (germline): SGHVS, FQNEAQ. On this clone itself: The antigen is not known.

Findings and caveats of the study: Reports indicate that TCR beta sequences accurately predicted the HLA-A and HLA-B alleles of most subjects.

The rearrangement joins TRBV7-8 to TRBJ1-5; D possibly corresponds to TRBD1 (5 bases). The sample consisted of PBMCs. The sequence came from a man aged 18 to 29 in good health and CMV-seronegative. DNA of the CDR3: TGTGCCAGCAGCTTAGCAGGGGATAACTATCAGCCCCAGCATTTT. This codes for CASSLAGDNYQPQHF.